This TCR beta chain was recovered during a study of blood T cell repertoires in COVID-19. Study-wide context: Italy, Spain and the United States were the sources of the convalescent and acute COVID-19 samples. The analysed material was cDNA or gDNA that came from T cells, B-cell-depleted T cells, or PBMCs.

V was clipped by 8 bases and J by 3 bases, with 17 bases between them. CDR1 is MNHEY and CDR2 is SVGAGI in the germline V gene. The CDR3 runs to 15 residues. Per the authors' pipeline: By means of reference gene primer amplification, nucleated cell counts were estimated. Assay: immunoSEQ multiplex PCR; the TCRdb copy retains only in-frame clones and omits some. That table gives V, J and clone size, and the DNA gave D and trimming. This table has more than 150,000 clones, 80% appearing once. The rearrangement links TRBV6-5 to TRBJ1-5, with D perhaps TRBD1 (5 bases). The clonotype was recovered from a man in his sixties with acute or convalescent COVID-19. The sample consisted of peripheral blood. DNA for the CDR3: TGTGCCAGCTCCCTATGGGGGGGGAACAATCAGCCCCAGCATTTT. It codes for CASSLWGGNNQPQHF.